This record looks at one T cell receptor beta chain sequence and its context. The length of the CDR3 is 16 residues. V was trimmed by 5 bases and J by 4 bases, leaving 19 bases between them. The germline gives CDR1 SGHTS, CDR2 YDEGEE. Patients of the Seattle cohort, enrolled during active infection, were followed longitudinally. Here immunoSEQ multiplex PCR was the method, and the copy in TCRdb shows in-frame clones only, minus some. The sample records 350,000 to 450,000 clones, around 89% being singletons. The data derive from a study of blood T cell repertoires in COVID-19. Overall study: Acute-phase and convalescent COVID-19 samples originated in the United States, Italy and Spain.

Input material: peripheral blood. The chain uses TRBV5-8 and TRBJ2-1; possibly TRBD2 for D (7 bases). The clonotype originates from a middle-aged woman with COVID-19, enrolled during active disease. The CDR3 here is CASRMRGGLGYNEQFF. The CDR3 region has the DNA TGTGCCAGCAGAATGAGGGGGGGCTTGGGGTACAATGAGCAGTTCTTC.